This TCR beta chain is drawn from a study of shared clonotypes between healthy human individuals (dated by TCRdb to about 2020). Study-wide context: The cohort included three men and a couple of women between 18 and 49 years of age. For each donor, CD4 naive and CD4 memory were each given three plates, CD8 naive was given two plates, and CD8 memory was given one plate. Blood TCR repertoires of about 5 healthy adults were deeply sequenced to estimate repertoire size and the extent of clonotype sharing between individuals. To increase sequencing depth and limit assay-specific biases, different laboratories used diverse techniques to prepare libraries and sequence TCR repertoires. Per donor, leukapheresis produced somewhere between about 0.8 and 9 billion PBMCs. What the study reported, not specific to this receptor: Larger estimated clonotype richness was generally found for naive subsets than for memory subsets. When a few donors were compared, the shared fraction of clonotypes was around 5% for naive CD4, 3.5% for naive CD8, roughly 2.3% for memory CD4, and 0.4% for memory CD8. Clonotypes shared by all four sorted-subset donors showed higher generation probabilities than non-shared clonotypes. Pairwise subsampling led to the expectation that sequencing depth would affect the degree of clonotype sharing among donors. Because the study included only a small number of donors, the genetic and exposure-history diversity represented was limited. Sampling was restricted to blood, and TCR repertoires in tissues likely differ from the TCR repertoires found in blood. Even with the large sequencing depth, rarefaction of the sorted-subset datasets indicated that sequencing was incomplete.

TCR CDR3 regions were amplified from genomic DNA by multiplex PCR using the deep immunoSEQ assay. Extracted genomic DNA from each cell subset was distributed evenly across all wells of several immunoSEQ 96-well plates, and each plate was treated as a replicate. For sorted subsets, about 200 ng genomic DNA, equal to approximately 30,000 T cell genomes, was loaded into each replicate PCR. The purified libraries were quantified using a Qubit 3.0 fluorometer, sized with a Bioanalyzer 2100, and then quantified again using the KAPA Library Quantification kit. A separate single-read 150-cycle Illumina NextSeq 550 flow cell was used to sequence each immunoSEQ 96-well plate. As for the authors' bioinformatics: Because the immunoSEQ output held only junctional sequences and lacked quality scores, the filtering could not match the filtering applied to full-length reads. Sequences were annotated with PyIR, a Python wrapper for IgBLAST v1.9, using IMGT germline references to assign V/J genes and CDR3. Reads with weak V/J assignments (E-value above 1e-6), missing CDR3, stop codons, out-of-frame junctions, or ambiguous translated residues were removed. A V3J clonotype was defined by an identical inferred V gene, J gene, and CDR3 amino acid sequence. Percentage overlap between repertoires was computed as shared unique clonotypes divided by the size of the smaller repertoire. RTK rarefaction, the Chao1 estimator, and Recon v2.1 estimates of unobserved clonotypes were used to assess repertoire richness. OLGA was used to compute generation probabilities for all TCRbeta clonotypes that the gDNA method yielded from a few donors. TCRdb retrieved this table from immuneACCESS and kept in-frame rearrangements only. Not all clones are present; in checked studies, unresolved V genes account for under half, and no reason is known for the remainder. V, J and clone size are those of that table, while D and trimming were read from the DNA. This sample comprises about 2 million clones, about 95% of them detected only once. The ten largest make up 0.9% to 1.5% of the sample.

Turning to this clone: Its cognate antigen has yet to be identified. Base qualities are missing; no much larger clone stands one base away.

CDR1 SGHNT and CDR2 YENEEA are derived from the germline V gene. For this chain, trimming is 5 bases at the V end and 5 bases at the J end, and the number of junction bases without a gene match is 13. The CDR3 numbers 16 residues from cysteine through phenylalanine. Just the 48-base CDR3 DNA is kept, in frame starting at base 1. CD8 naive samples were CD45RO-negative cells positively selected for CCR7, giving a CD45RA+CCR7+ population that excluded TemRA cells. The donors were healthy, HIV-negative adults with no recently reported acute infections or vaccinations. Every donor was a Caucasian adult living in Nashville, Tennessee, USA. Blood was obtained by leukapheresis, after which PBMCs were separated by Ficoll-Histopaque density gradient centrifugation and cryopreserved in liquid nitrogen vapor phase. Analytical flow cytometry was used to check the purity and quantity of every magnetically sorted T cell population. From each sorted fraction, genomic DNA was isolated and quantified by UV absorbance on a Nanodrop 2000c.

What was sequenced was naive CD8+ T cells sorted from blood. What this sample's cell subset or site label stands for: CD45RA+CCR7+. This sequence originates from a man in his late teens or twenties in good health. This chain is built from TRBV11-3 and TRBJ2-3; 7 nucleotides in the junction match TRBD2. The CDR3 protein is CASSPTTARGLDTQYF. At the DNA level, the sequence is TGTGCCAGCAGCCCGACGACTGCGCGGGGGTTAGATACGCAGTATTTT. Reference TRBV11-3 and TRBJ2-3 proteins supply the regions before and after the CDR3; the full variable domain is: EAGVVQSPRYKIIEKKQPVAFWCNPISGHNTLYWYLQNLGQGPELLIRYENEEAVDDSQLPKDRFSAERLKGVDSTLKIQPAELGDSAVYLCASSPTTARGLDTQYFGPGTRLTVL.